This TCR beta chain is drawn from a study of beta chain features in type 1 diabetes. General observations from the study: A moderate, significant TCRB CDR3 shortening appeared in type 1 diabetes across four CD4+ subsets. In patients and controls equally, PCR might favor templates that are shorter.

Using CD45RO/CCR7/CD25/CD127/CD95/CD27, CD4+ naive, central memory, regulatory and stem cell-like memory cells were sorted. In regard to this clone: Its antigen is unknown.

Expressed TCRB transcripts got sequenced, as all isolated RNA was reverse transcribed. There were 3 million to 4 million reads on average in the naive, central memory and regulatory T cell samples. Produced via immunoSEQ multiplex PCR; TCRdb's table is partial and in-frame only. The sample records hundreds of thousands of clones, over 10% being singletons. This clonotype originated in a woman aged 18-29 years with type 1 diabetes. Specimen: naive CD4+ T cells from blood.

The CDR3 DNA sequence: TGTGCCAGCAGCGCGAGCGCCCCCGAGCAGTACTTC. It is translated as CASSASAPEQYF. The chain is built from TRBV7-2 and TRBJ2-7; no firm D call. Germline CDR1 is SGHTA and CDR2 is FQGNSA. CDR3 size: 12 residues. V dropped 5 bases and J dropped 6 bases, with 11 bases sitting between them.